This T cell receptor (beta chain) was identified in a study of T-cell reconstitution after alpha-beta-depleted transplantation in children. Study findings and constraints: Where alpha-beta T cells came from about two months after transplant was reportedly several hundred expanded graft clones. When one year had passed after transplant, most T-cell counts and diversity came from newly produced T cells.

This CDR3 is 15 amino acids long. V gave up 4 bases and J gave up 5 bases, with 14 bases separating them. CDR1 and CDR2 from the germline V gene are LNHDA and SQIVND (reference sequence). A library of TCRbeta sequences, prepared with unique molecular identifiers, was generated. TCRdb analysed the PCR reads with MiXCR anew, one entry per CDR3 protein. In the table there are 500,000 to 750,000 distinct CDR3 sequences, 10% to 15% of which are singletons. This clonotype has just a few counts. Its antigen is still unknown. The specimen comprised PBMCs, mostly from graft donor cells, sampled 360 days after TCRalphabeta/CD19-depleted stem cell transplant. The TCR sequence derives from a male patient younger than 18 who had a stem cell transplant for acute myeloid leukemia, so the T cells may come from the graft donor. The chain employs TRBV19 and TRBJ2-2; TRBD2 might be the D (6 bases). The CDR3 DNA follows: TGTGCCAGTAGTACGGGTCCTGGAGGGACCGGGGAGCTGTTTTTT. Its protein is CASSTGPGGTGELFF. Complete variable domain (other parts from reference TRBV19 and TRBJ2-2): DGGITQSPKYLFRKEGQNVTLSCEQNLNHDAMYWYRQDPGQGLRLIYYSQIVNDFQKGDIAEGYSVSREKKESFPLTVTSAQKNPTAFYLCASSTGPGGTGELFFGEGSRLTVL.